This TCR beta chain was sequenced during a study of tumour-infiltrating T cells in Burkitt lymphoma. Study at large: Overall and progression-free survival were predicted by productive clonality.

This clone appeared a few times. Profiling relied on immunoSEQ multiplex PCR, and the TCRdb table lists in-frame clones only, not all of them. The profile covers about 14,000 clones, with 30% appearing a single time and more than 5.5% taken by the ten largest. V shed 1 base and J shed 4 bases, with 17 bases lying between them. Germline lookup yields CDR1 SGHRS and CDR2 YFSETQ. This CDR3 contains 16 residues. The rearrangement uses TRBV5-1 and TRBJ1-1; D may be TRBD1 (6 bases). The sample was tumor tissue. The TCR originated in a human donor with diffuse large B-cell lymphoma. In nucleotides, the CDR3 is TGCGCCAGCAGCTTGTTCGGTACCGGAGGGGGCACTGAAGCTTTCTTT. The encoded protein is CASSLFGTGGGTEAFF. The variable domain in full, with the rest retrieved from reference TRBV5-1 and TRBJ1-1, is KAGVTQTPRYLIKTRGQQVTLSCSPISGHRSVSWYQQTPGQGLQFLFEYFSETQRNKGNFPGRFSGRQFSNSRSEMNVSTLELGDSALYLCASSLFGTGGGTEAFFGQGTRLTVV.